This TCR beta chain was sequenced in a study of shared clonotypes between healthy human individuals. General observations from the study: Non-shared clonotypes had lower generation probabilities than clonotypes shared by all four sorted-subset donors.

The CDR3 consists of 13 residues. CDR1 and CDR2 (germline): SGHVS, FNYEAQ. V shed 5 bases and J shed 1 base, with 8 bases lying between them. As for this clone: Its antigen is not known.

Every subset's genomic DNA went evenly onto several immunoSEQ plates. Sequencing used immunoSEQ multiplex PCR; TCRdb keeps in-frame clones, though not all of them. The profile shows over 2 million clones, roughly 92% of them singletons. The chain carries TRBV7-6 and TRBJ1-1; no definite D call. This TCR came from a man between 18 and 35 years old in good health. Some clones in this sample may be carry-over from other donors' samples. Sequencing was carried out using naive CD4+ T cells from PBMCs. As for subset: CD45RA+ positively selected. The CDR3 reads CASSRTENTEAFF. As DNA, the CDR3 is TGTGCCAGCAGCCGGACGGAGAACACTGAAGCTTTCTTT. Supplemented by reference TRBV7-6 and TRBJ1-1, the full variable domain reads GAGVSQSPRYKVTKRGQDVALRCDPISGHVSLYWYRQALGQGPEFLTYFNYEAQQDKSGLPNDRFSAERPEGSISTLTIQRTEQRDSAMYRCASSRTENTEAFFGQGTRLTVV.